The 7 T cell receptor beta chains presented below share a single source sample, sequenced in a study of circulating CD8 cells and anti-PD-1 response in melanoma. The QIAseq Immune Repertoire TCR panel built the libraries from roughly 15 ng of total RNA. TCRdb re-derived calls from the reads in MiXCR, one entry per CDR3 protein. The sample consists of over a thousand distinct CDR3 sequences, around 7.6% of them appearing once. Four subsets defined by PD-1 and/or TIGIT were sorted from live CD3+CD8+TCRalphabeta+ cells. Sequencing was performed on CD8+ T cells from PBMCs, taken at baseline or after one month of anti-PD-1 therapy (not recorded which). The receptors originated from a human donor with melanoma.

This clonotype was counted only a few times. A read error may account for a junction end that differs from germline. The CDR3 loop is CASSYAGGNGQFF. The CDR3 nucleotides read TGTGCCAGCAGTTACGCAGGGGGGAATGGGCAGTTCTTC. This rearrangement joins TRBV6-6 to TRBJ2-1; D may be TRBD1 (7 bases). Germline V lookup: CDR1 MNHNY, CDR2 SVGAGI (reference sequence). This CDR3 spans 13 amino acids.

This clonotype counts as medium-sized. J is TRBJ2-7 and V is TRBV20-1; 9 positions agree with TRBD2. V was pared by 0 bases and J by 3 bases, with 9 bases of the junction left unmatched. The germline V gene has CDR1 DFQATT and CDR2 SNEGSKA (reference sequence). This CDR3 is built from 16 residues. CDR3 region: CSARDLAGAPLYEQYF. In DNA form, the CDR3 reads TGCAGTGCTAGAGATTTAGCGGGAGCCCCCCTCTACGAGCAGTACTTC.

This clonotype is medium-sized in the sample. The rearrangement uses TRBV6-5 and TRBJ2-7, with unresolved D. This CDR3 region has 11 residues. The germline V and J ends were trimmed by 2 bases and 6 bases, with 5 bases remaining between them. CDR1 is MNHEY, CDR2 SVGAGI, per germline. The CDR3 reads CASSYGVEQYF. The CDR3 bases are TGTGCCAGCAGTTACGGGGTCGAGCAGTACTTC.

This clonotype is medium-sized. This chain uses TRBV28 with TRBJ1-5; a weak D match, TRBD1 (6 bases). V lost 4 bases, J lost 0 bases, and 16 bases lay in between. The CDR3 is 17 amino acids. CDR1 is MDHEN, CDR2 SYDVKM, per germline. The CDR3 DNA is TGTGCCAGCAGTTCAGGGGACATTTTTAGTAGCAATCAGCCCCAGCATTTT. It specifies CASSSGDIFSSNQPQHF.

By share, this clonotype counts as medium-sized (0.01 to 0.1%). The V and J genes are TRBV27 and TRBJ2-7; TRBD2 aligns across 11 bases. V lost 3 bases and J lost 2; bases outside the gene matches: 3. The CDR3 has 15 amino acids. The germline CDR1 and CDR2 sequences are MNHEY and SMNVEV (reference sequence). The CDR3 DNA follows: TGTGCCAGCAGTTTTGGGACTAGCGGCGCCTACGAGCAGTACTTC. Encoded protein: CASSFGTSGAYEQYF.

By sample share, this clonotype is medium-sized. This chain connects TRBV27 to TRBJ2-7; a possible D gene is TRBD2 (5 bases). The germline CDR1 and CDR2 sequences are MNHEY and SMNVEV (reference sequence). The CDR3 is 12 amino acids. The CDR3, as DNA: TGTGCTTCCCGGGGTCCCTCCTACGAGCAGTACTTC. This gives the protein CASRGPSYEQYF.

This clonotype is deemed large. The V gene is TRBV19, the J gene TRBJ2-1; TRBD2 might be the D (5 bases). The CDR3 consists of 16 residues. V dropped 5 bases and J dropped 4 bases, with 18 bases sitting between them. CDR1 is LNHDA, CDR2 SQIVND, per germline (reference sequence). DNA of the CDR3: TGTGCCAGTAGTCCCCGGACGGGAAACCTTTACAATGAGCAGTTCTTC. Translating gives CASSPRTGNLYNEQFF.